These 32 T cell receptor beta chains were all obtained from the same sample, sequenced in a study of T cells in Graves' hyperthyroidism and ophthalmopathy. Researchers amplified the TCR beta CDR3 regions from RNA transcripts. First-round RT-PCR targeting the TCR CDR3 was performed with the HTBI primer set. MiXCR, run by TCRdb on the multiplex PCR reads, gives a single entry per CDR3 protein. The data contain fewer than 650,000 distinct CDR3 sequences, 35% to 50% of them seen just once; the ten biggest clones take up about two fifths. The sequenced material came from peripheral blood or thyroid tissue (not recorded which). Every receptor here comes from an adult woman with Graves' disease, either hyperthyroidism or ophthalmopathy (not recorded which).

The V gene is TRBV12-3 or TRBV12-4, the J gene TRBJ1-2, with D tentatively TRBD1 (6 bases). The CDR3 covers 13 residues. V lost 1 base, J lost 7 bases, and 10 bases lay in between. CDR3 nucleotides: TGTGCCAGCAGTTTAGGACAGGTCTTTGGCTACACCTTC. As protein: CASSLGQVFGYTF.

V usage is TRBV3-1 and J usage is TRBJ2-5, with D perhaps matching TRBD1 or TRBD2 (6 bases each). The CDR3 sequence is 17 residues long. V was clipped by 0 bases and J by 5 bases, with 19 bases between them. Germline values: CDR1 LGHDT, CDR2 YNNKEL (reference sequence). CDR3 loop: CASSQDHRGTRPETQYF. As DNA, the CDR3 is TGTGCCAGCAGCCAAGATCATCGCGGGACAAGACCGGAGACCCAGTACTTC.

Written as DNA, the CDR3 is TGTGCCACCAGCAGAGGGCCGACTGAAAAACTGTTTTTT. This encodes CATSRGPTEKLFF. The rearrangement uses TRBV15 and TRBJ1-4; D is uncertain. CDR3 length equals 13 residues. In germline, CDR1 is LNHNV, CDR2 YYDKDF (reference sequence). V was cut by 1 base and J by 7 bases, with 7 bases left in between.

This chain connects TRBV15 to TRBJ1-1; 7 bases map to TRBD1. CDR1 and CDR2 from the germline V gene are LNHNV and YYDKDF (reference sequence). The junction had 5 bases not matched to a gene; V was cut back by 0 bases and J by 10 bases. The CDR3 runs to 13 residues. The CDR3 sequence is CATSRDPSGGAFF. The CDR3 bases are TGTGCCACCAGCAGAGACCCCTCAGGGGGAGCTTTCTTT.

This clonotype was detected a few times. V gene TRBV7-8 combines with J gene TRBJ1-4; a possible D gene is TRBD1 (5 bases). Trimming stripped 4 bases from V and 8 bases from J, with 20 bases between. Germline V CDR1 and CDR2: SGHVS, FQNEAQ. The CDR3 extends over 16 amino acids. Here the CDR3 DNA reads TGTGCCAGCAGCTCCGAAGACGGGGCAGATGGAGAAAAACTGTTTTTT. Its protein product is CASSSEDGADGEKLFF. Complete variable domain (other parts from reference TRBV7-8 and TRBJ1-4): GAGVSQSPRYKVAKRGQDVALRCDPISGHVSLFWYQQALGQGPEFLTYFQNEAQLDKSGLPSDRFFAERPEGSVSTLKIQRTQQEDSAVYLCASSSEDGADGEKLFFGSGTQLSVL.

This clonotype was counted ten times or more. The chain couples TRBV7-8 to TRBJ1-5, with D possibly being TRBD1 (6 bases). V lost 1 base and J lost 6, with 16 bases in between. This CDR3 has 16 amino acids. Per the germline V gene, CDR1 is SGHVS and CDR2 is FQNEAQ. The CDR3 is CASSLVTQGVGQPQHF. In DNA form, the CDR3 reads TGTGCCAGCAGCTTAGTGACACAGGGAGTAGGTCAGCCCCAGCATTTT. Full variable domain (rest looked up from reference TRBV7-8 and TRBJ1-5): GAGVSQSPRYKVAKRGQDVALRCDPISGHVSLFWYQQALGQGPEFLTYFQNEAQLDKSGLPSDRFFAERPEGSVSTLKIQRTQQEDSAVYLCASSLVTQGVGQPQHFGDGTRLSIL.

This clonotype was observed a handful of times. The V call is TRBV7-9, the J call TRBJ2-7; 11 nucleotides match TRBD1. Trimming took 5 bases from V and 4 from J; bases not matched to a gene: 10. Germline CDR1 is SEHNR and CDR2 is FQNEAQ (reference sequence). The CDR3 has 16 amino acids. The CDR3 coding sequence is TGTGCCAGCAGCGCCCAAACCGGGACAGGGGGTTACGAGCAGTACTTC. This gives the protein CASSAQTGTGGYEQYF.

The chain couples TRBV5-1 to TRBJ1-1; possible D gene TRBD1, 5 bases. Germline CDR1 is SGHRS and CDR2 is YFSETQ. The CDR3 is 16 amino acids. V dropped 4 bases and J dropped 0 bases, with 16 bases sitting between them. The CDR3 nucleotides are TGCGCCAGCAGCGAGGGGCTGACAGTCATGAACACTGAAGCTTTCTTT. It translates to CASSEGLTVMNTEAFF. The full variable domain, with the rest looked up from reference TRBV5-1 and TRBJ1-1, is KAGVTQTPRYLIKTRGQQVTLSCSPISGHRSVSWYQQTPGQGLQFLFEYFSETQRNKGNFPGRFSGRQFSNSRSEMNVSTLELGDSALYLCASSEGLTVMNTEAFFGQGTRLTVV.

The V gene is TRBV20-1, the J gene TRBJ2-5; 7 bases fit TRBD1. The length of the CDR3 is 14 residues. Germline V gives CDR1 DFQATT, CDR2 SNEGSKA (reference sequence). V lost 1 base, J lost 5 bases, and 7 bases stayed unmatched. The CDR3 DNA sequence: TGCAGTGCTAGAGTTAGAGGGGGCATTGAGACCCAGTACTTC. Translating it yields CSARVRGGIETQYF.

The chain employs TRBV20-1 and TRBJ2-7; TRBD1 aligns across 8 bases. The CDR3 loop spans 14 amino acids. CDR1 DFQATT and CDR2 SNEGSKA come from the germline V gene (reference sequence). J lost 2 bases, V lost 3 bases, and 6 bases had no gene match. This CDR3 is CSASNRGTTYEQYF. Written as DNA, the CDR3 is TGCAGTGCTAGTAACAGGGGGACAACCTACGAGCAGTACTTC.

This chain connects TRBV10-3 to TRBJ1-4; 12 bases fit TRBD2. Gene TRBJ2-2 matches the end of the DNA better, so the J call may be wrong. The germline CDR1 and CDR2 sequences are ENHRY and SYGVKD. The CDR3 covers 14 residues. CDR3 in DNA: TGTGCCATCGGAGGGACTAGCGGGACCGGGGAGCTGTTTTTT. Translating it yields CAIGGTSGTGELFF.

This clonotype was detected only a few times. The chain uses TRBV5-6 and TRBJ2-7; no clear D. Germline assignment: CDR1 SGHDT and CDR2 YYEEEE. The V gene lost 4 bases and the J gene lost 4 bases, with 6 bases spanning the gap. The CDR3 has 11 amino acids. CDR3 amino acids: CASSHQYEQYF. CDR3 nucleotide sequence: TGTGCCAGCAGCCATCAATACGAGCAGTACTTC.

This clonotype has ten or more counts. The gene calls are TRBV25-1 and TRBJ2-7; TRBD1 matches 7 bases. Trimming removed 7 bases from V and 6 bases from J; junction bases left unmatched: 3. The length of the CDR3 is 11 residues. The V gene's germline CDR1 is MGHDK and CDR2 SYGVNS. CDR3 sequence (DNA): TGTGCCAGCACGGGACAGTGCGAGCAGTACTTC. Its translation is CASTGQCEQYF.

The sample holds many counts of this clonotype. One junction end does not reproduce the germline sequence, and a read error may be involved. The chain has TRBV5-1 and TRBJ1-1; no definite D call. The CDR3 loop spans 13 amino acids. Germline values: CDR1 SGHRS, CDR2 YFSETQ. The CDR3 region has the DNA TGTGCCAGCAGCTTAGTTCCGAACACTGAAGCTTTCTTT. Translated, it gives CASSLVPNTEAFF. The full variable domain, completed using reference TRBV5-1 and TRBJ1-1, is KAGVTQTPRYLIKTRGQQVTLSCSPISGHRSVSWYQQTPGQGLQFLFEYFSETQRNKGNFPGRFSGRQFSNSRSEMNVSTLELGDSALYLCASSLVPNTEAFFGQGTRLTVV.

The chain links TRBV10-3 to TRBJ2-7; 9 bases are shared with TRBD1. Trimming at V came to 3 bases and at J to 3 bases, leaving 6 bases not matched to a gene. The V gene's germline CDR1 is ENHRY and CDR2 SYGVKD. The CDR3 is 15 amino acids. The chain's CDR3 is CAISDLRDRDYEQYF. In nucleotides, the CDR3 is TGTGCCATCAGTGACCTCCGGGACAGGGACTACGAGCAGTACTTC.

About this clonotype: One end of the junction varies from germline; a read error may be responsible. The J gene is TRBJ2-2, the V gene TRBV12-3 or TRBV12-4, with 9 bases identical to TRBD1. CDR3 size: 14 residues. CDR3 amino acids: CASSGQGNAGELFF. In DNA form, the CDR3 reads TGTGCCAGCAGTGGACAGGGGAACGCCGGGGAGCTGTTTTTT.

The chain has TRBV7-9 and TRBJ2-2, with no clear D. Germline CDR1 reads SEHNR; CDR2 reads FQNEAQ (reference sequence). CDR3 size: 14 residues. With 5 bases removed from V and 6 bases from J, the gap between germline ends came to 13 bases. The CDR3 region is CASSPNFGPGELFF. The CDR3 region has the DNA TGTGCCAGCAGCCCTAACTTTGGTCCCGGGGAGCTGTTTTTT.

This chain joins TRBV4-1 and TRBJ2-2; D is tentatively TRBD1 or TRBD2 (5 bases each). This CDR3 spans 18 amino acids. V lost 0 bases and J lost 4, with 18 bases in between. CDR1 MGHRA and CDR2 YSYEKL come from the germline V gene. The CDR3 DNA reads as TGCGCCAGCAGCCAAGATGGGGCGTCAGGGAGATCCACCGGGGAGCTGTTTTTT. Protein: CASSQDGASGRSTGELFF.

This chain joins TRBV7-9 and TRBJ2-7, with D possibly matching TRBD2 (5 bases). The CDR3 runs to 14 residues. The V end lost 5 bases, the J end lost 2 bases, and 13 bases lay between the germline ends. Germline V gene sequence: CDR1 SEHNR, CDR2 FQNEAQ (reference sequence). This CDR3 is CASSLGNSPYEQYF. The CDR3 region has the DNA TGTGCCAGCAGCCTCGGGAACAGTCCCTACGAGCAGTACTTC. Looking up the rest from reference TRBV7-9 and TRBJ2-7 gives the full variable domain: DTGVSQNPRHKITKRGQNVTFRCDPISEHNRLYWYRQTLGQGPEFLTYFQNEAQLEKSRLLSDRFSAERPKGSFSTLEIQRTEQGDSAMYLCASSLGNSPYEQYFGPGTRLTVT.

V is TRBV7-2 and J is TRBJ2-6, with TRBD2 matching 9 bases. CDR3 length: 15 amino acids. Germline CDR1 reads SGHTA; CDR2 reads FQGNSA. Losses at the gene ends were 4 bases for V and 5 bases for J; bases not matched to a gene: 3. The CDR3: CASSYPSGRANVLTF. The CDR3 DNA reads TGTGCCAGCAGCTACCCTAGCGGGAGGGCCAACGTCCTGACTTTC.

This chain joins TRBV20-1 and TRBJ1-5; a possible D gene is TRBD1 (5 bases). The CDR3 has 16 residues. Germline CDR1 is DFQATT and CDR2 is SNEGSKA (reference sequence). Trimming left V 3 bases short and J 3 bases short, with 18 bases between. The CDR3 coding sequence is TGCAGTGCTAGGATGGTTGGGGGAGGCCTCAATCAGCCCCAGCATTTT. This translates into CSARMVGGGLNQPQHF.

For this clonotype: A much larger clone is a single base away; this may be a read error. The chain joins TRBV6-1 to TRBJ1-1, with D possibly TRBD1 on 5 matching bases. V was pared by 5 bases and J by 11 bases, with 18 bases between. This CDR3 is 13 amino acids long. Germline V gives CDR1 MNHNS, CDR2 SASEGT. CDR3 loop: CASSSLGRREAFF. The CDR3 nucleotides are TGTGCCAGCAGTTCCCTTGGCCGCAGGGAGGCTTTCTTT.

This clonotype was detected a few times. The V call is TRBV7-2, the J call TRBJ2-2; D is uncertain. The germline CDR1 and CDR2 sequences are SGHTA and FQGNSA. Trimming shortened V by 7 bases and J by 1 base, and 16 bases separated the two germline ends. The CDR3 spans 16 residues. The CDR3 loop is CASTSRALGNTGELFF. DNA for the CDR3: TGTGCCAGCACCTCTAGGGCCTTAGGGAACACCGGGGAGCTGTTTTTT.

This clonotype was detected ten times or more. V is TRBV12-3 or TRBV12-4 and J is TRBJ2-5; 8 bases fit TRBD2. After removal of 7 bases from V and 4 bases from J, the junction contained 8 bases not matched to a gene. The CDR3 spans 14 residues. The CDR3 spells CASTFGTRRETQYF. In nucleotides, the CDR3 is TGTGCCAGCACCTTCGGGACTAGAAGAGAGACCCAGTACTTC.

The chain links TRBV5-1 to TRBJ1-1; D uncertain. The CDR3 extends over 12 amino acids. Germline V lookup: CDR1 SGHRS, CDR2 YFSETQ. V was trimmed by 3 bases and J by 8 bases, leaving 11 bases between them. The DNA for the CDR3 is TGCGCCAGCAGCTCACGAGCCGCAGAAGCTTTCTTT. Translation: CASSSRAAEAFF.

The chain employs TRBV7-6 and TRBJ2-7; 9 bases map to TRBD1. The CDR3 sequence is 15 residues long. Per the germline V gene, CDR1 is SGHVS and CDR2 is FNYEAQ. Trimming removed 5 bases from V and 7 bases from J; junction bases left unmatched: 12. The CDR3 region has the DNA TGTGCCAGCAGCCTTTACGACAGGGGGTCGGGGGAGCAGTACTTC. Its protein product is CASSLYDRGSGEQYF. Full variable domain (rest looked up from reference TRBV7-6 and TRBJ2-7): GAGVSQSPRYKVTKRGQDVALRCDPISGHVSLYWYRQALGQGPEFLTYFNYEAQQDKSGLPNDRFSAERPEGSISTLTIQRTEQRDSAMYRCASSLYDRGSGEQYFGPGTRLTVT.

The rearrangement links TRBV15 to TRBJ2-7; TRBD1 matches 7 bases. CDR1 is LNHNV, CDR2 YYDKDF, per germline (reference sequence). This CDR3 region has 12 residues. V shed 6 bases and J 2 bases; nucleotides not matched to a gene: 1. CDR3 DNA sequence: TGTGCCACCAGGGACAGGACCTACGAGCAGTACTTC. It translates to CATRDRTYEQYF.

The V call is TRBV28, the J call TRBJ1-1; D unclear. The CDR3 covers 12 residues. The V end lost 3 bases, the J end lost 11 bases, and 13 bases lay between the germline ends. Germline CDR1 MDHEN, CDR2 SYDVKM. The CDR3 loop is CASSLFALLAFF. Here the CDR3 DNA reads TGTGCCAGCAGTTTGTTTGCTCTCTTGGCTTTCTTT.

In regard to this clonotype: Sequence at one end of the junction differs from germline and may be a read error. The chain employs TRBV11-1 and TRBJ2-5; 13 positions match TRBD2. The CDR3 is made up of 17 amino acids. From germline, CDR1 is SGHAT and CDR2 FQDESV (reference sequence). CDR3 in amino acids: CASSQERTSGSQETQYF. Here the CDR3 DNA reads TGCGCCAGCAGCCAAGAGCGGACTAGCGGGAGTCAAGAGACCCAGTACTTC. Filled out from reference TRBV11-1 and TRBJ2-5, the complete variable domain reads EAEVAQSPRYKITEKSQAVAFWCDPISGHATLYWYRQILGQGPELLVQFQDESVVDDSQLPKDRFSAERLKGVDSTLKIQPAELGDSAMYLCASSQERTSGSQETQYFGPGTRLLVL.

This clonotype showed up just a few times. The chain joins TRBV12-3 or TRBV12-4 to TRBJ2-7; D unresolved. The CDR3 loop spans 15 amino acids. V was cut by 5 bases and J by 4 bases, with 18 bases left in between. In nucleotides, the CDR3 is TGTGCCAGCAGTACACCCCCTGGAAGTTCATACGAGCAGTACTTC. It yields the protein CASSTPPGSSYEQYF.

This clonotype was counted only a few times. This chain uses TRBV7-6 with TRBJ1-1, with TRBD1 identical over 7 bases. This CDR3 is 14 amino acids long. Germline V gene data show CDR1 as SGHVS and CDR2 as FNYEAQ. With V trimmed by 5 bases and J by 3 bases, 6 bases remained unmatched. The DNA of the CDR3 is TGTGCCAGCAGCCCTCAGGGGGGAGACACTGAAGCTTTCTTT. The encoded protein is CASSPQGGDTEAFF.

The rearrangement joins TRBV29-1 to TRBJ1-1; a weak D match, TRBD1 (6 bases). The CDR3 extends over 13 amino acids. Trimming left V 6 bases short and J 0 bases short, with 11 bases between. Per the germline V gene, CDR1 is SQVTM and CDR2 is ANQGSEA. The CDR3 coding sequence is TGCAGCGTCATCGGACAGCTGAACACTGAAGCTTTCTTT. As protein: CSVIGQLNTEAFF.